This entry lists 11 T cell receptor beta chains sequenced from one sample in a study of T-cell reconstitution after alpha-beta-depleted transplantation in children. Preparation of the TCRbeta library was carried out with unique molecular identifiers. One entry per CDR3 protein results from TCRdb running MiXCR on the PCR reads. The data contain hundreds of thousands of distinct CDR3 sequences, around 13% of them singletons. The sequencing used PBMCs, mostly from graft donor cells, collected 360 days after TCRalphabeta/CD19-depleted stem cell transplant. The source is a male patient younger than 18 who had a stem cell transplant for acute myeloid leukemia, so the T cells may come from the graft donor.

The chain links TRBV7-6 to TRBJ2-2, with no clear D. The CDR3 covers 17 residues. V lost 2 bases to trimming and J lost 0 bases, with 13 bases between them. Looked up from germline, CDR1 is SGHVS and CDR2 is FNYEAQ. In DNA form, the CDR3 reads TGTGCCAGCAGCTTAAAGGTTAAGGGTTCGAACACCGGGGAGCTGTTTTTT. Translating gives CASSLKVKGSNTGELFF.

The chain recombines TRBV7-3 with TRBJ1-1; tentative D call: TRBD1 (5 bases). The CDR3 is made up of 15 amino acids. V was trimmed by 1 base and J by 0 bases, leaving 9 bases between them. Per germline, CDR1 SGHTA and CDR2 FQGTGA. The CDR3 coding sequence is TGTGCCAGCAGCTTAAGGGGGATACTGAACACTGAAGCTTTCTTT. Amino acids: CASSLRGILNTEAFF. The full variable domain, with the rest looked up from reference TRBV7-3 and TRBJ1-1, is GAGVSQTPSNKVTEKGKYVELRCDPISGHTALYWYRQSLGQGPEFLIYFQGTGAADDSGLPNDRFFAVRPEGSVSTLKIQRTERGDSAVYLCASSLRGILNTEAFFGQGTRLTVV.

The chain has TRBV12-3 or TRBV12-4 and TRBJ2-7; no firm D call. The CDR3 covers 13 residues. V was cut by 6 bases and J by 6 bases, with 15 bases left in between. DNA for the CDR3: TGTGCCAGCAGCCCCCCTATATCTCGCGAGCAGTACTTC. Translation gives CASSPPISREQYF.

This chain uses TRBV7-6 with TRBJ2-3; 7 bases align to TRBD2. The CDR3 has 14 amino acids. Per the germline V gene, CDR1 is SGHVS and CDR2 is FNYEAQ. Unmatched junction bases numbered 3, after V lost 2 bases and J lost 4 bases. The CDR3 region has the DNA TGTGCCAGCAGCTTATGGGAGGGCGCAGATACGCAGTATTTT. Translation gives CASSLWEGADTQYF.

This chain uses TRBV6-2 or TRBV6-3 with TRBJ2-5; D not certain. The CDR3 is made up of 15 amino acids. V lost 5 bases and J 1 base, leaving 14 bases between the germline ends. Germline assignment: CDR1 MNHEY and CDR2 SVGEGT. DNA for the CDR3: TGTGCCAGCAGTGACGCTAGACGGCTCCAAGAGACCCAGTACTTC. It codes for CASSDARRLQETQYF.

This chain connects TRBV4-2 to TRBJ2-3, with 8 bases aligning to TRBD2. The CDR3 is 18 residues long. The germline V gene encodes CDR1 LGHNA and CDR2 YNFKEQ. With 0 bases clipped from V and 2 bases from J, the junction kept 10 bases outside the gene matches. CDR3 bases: TGTGCCAGCAGCCAAGATCGCCAAGCGGGAGCTGCCACAGATACGCAGTATTTT. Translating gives CASSQDRQAGAATDTQYF.

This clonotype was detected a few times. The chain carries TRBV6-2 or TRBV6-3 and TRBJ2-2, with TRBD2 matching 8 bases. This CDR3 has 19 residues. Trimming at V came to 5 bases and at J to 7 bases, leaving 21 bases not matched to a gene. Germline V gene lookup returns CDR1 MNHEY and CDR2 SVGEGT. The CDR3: CASSRTERVSGIPGGELFF. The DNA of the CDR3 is TGTGCCAGCAGTCGAACGGAGCGGGTTAGCGGGATACCAGGCGGGGAGCTGTTTTTT.

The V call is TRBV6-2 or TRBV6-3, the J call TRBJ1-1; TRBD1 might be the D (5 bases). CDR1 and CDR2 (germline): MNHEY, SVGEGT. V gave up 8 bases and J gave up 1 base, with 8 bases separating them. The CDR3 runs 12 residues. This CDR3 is CASQRGNTEAFF. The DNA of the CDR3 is TGTGCCAGCCAGAGGGGGAACACTGAAGCTTTCTTT.

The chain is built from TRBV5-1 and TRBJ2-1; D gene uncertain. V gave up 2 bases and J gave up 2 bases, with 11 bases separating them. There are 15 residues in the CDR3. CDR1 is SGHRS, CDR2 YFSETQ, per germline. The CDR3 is CASSFPAGTYNEQFF. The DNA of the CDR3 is TGCGCCAGCAGCTTCCCGGCAGGCACCTACAATGAGCAGTTCTTC.

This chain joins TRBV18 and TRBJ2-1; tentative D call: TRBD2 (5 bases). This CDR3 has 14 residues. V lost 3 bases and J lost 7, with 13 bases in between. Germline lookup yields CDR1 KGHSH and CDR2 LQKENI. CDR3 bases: TGTGCCAGCTCACCTACTAGGCCGTTGAATGAGCAGTTCTTC. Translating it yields CASSPTRPLNEQFF.

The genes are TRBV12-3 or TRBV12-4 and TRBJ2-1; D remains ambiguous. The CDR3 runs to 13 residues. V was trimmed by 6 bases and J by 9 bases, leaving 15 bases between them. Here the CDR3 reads CASRKTLPGEQFF. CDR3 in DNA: TGTGCCAGCAGAAAGACCCTTCCGGGTGAGCAGTTCTTC.